A single sample gave rise to the 5 T cell receptor beta chains below, sequenced in a study of tumor-infiltrating lymphocytes in primary liver carcinoma. Unsorted whole blood yielded the blood RNA, and germline DNA was also extracted. A primer in the constant region served to generate TCR beta cDNA from 450 to 600 ng of total RNA. Libraries covering TCR beta were generated through three nested multiplex PCR rounds (using a slightly modified ARM-PCR). The opening two PCR rounds, approximately 10 cycles each, paired TRBV1-TRBV30 forward primers with a C-beta reverse primer. TCRdb independently ran MiXCR on the multiplex PCR reads; one entry per CDR3 protein. The sample consists of 330,000 or so distinct CDR3 sequences, roughly two thirds of them appearing once. Sequences were obtained from peripheral blood. These receptors were taken from a man aged 35 to 55 with primary liver carcinoma and hepatitis B virus infection.

The V call is TRBV11-2, the J call TRBJ2-5, with unresolved D. Per the germline V gene, CDR1 is SGHAT and CDR2 is FQNNGV. CDR3 length equals 14 residues. V gave up 4 bases and J gave up 5 bases, with 14 bases separating them. In nucleotides, the CDR3 is TGTGCCAGCAGCTCAGAGTCCGTGCAGGAGACCCAGTACTTC. Translation: CASSSESVQETQYF.

This clonotype was seen more than once but under ten times. Given a much more abundant clone one base away, this may be a read error. The J gene is TRBJ1-2, the V gene TRBV6-1; D ambiguous. The CDR3 covers 15 residues. Germline CDR1 and CDR2: MNHNS and SASEGT. The V end lost 2 bases, the J end lost 3 bases, and 13 bases lay between the germline ends. CDR3 nucleotide sequence: TGTGCCAGCAGTGAATCCCGCGCTAGGGACTATGGCTACACCTTC. Its protein is CASSESRARDYGYTF.

Worth noting for this clonotype: Without the conserved terminal phenylalanine or tryptophan, this CDR3 likely stems from a read error. The genes are TRBV6-1 and TRBJ2-7; 8 nucleotides align to TRBD1. V lost 2 bases to trimming and J lost 4 bases; unmatched junction nucleotides: 4. Germline CDR1 reads MNHNS; CDR2 reads SASEGT. The CDR3 has 14 amino acids. This chain's CDR3 is CASSEPDRVYEQYY. CDR3 nucleotides: TGTGCCAGCAGTGAACCGGACAGGGTTTACGAGCAGTACTAC.

On this clonotype itself: This could be a read error, since a much larger clone is one nucleotide away. The chain recombines TRBV6-2 or TRBV6-3 with TRBJ1-2, with 7 bases fitting TRBD1. The CDR3 consists of 13 residues. V dropped 5 bases and J dropped 10; count of bases not matched to a gene: 10. Germline-derived CDR1 and CDR2 are MNHEY and SVGEGT. The CDR3 loop reads CASSDLTGPAYTF. The CDR3 region has the DNA TGTGCCAGCAGTGACCTGACAGGGCCTGCCTACACCTTC.

In the case of this clonotype: A clone one base away is much larger, so this may be a read error. The rearrangement joins TRBV6-2 or TRBV6-3 to TRBJ2-1; D is unclear. The V and J ends lost 11 bases and 6 bases respectively, with 20 bases between them. CDR1 is MNHEY, CDR2 SVGEGT, per germline. This CDR3 is 14 amino acids long. The CDR3: CAVTPVVASNEQFF. The CDR3 DNA follows: TGTGCCGTCACCCCTGTGGTGGCGAGCAATGAGCAGTTCTTC.